This entry lists 2 T cell receptor beta chains sequenced from one sample in a study of beta chain features in type 1 diabetes. Isolated RNA was reverse transcribed in full, so expressed TCRB transcripts were sequenced. Assay: immunoSEQ multiplex PCR; the TCRdb copy retains only in-frame clones and omits some. The table has around 320,000 clones, 12% to 15% seen once. What was sequenced was central memory CD4+ T cells from blood. Every receptor here comes from a man younger than 40 in good health.

This clone came up a few times. CDR3 region: CASTWKTEAFF. DNA for the CDR3: TGTGCCAGCACTTGGAAGACTGAAGCTTTCTTT. The V gene is TRBV10-3, the J gene TRBJ1-1, with D hard to call. The CDR3 has 11 residues. V dropped 10 bases and J dropped 5 bases, with 11 bases sitting between them. The germline gives CDR1 ENHRY, CDR2 SYGVKD.

Only a few counts were recorded for this clone. The chain couples TRBV30 to TRBJ1-5; 11 bases line up with TRBD1. Germline CDR1 reads GTSNPN; CDR2 reads SVGIG (reference sequence). This CDR3 has 15 amino acids. The junction had 8 bases not matched to a gene; V was cut back by 3 bases and J by 7 bases. The CDR3 is CAWSSDRGRRQPQHF. The CDR3, as DNA: TGTGCCTGGAGCTCGGACAGGGGGCGCAGGCAGCCCCAGCATTTT.